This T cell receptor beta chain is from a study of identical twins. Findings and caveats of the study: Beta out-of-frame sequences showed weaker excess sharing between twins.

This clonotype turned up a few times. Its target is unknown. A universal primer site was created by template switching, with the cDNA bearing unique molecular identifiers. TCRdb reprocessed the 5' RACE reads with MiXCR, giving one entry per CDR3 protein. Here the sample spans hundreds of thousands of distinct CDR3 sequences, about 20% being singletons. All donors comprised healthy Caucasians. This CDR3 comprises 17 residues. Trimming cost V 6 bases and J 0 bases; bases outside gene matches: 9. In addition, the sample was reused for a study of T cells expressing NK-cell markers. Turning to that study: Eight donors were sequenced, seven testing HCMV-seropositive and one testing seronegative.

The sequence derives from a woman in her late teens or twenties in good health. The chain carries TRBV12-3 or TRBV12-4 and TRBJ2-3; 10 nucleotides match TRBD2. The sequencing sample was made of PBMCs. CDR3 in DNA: TGTGCCAGCAGCCCTGATCATAGCGGGGGGAGCACAGATACGCAGTATTTT. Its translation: CASSPDHSGGSTDTQYF.